The T cell receptor (beta chain) described here comes from a study of early T cells in non-severe SARS-CoV-2 infection. For the study at large: Sequencing of unsorted whole blood was done on bulk RNA, leaving chains unpaired. General study points: A preference for anti-spike CD8 responses marked VDJdb matching, which missed private and CD4 specificities.

Many counts were recorded for this clonotype. What it binds is unknown. Germline V gene data show CDR1 as SGHTA and CDR2 as FQGNSA. The CDR3 length is 13 residues. With 2 bases removed from V and 4 bases from J, the gap between germline ends came to 9 bases. Unique molecular identifiers were affixed to single, distinct cDNA molecules. One entry per CDR3 protein results from TCRdb running MiXCR on the 5' RACE reads. The table records 85,000 to 100,000 distinct CDR3 sequences, approximately 10% of them present only once. The sequence was obtained from an adult who was a healthcare worker with PCR-confirmed SARS-CoV-2 infection or an uninfected control (not recorded which). Sequencing used whole blood. This chain joins TRBV7-2 and TRBJ2-7; no definite D call. DNA of the CDR3: TGTGCCAGCAGCTTAAGGAGCGCTTACGAGCAGTACTTC. It encodes CASSLRSAYEQYF. The full variable domain, rest sourced from reference TRBV7-2 and TRBJ2-7, is GAGVSQSPSNKVTEKGKDVELRCDPISGHTALYWYRQSLGQGLEFLIYFQGNSAPDKSGLPSDRFSAERTGGSVSTLTIQRTQQEDSAVYLCASSLRSAYEQYFGPGTRLTVT.